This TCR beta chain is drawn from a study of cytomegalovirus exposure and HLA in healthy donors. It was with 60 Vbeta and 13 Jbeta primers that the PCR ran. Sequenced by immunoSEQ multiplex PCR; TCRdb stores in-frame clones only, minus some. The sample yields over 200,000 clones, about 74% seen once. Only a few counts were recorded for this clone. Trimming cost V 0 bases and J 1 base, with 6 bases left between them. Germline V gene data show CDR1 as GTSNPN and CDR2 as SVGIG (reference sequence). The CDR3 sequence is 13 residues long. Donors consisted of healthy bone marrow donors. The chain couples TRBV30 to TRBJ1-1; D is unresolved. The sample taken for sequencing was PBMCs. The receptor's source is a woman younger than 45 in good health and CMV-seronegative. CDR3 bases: TGTGCCTGGAGTGTAGCGGGGAACACTGAAGCTTTCTTT. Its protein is CAWSVAGNTEAFF.